A single T cell receptor beta chain is shown here with its context. The data are from a study of blood T cell repertoires in COVID-19. Turning to the study itself: Whether acute or convalescent, the COVID-19 samples came from the United States, Italy and Spain.

Sequenced by immunoSEQ multiplex PCR; TCRdb stores in-frame clones only, minus some. Of some 150,000 clones listed, around 89% are singletons. Germline CDR1 is LGHNT and CDR2 is FRNRAP. The CDR3 loop spans 14 amino acids. With 3 bases removed from V and 4 bases from J, the gap between germline ends came to 12 bases. The origin of this receptor is a man between 60 and 75 years old with active or convalescent COVID-19. V and J are TRBV12-5 and TRBJ2-5; a weak D match, TRBD1 (8 bases). The specimen sequenced was peripheral blood. Here the CDR3 DNA reads TGTGCTAGTGGTTTCACAGGGGGGGGAGAGACCCAGTACTTC. Residues: CASGFTGGGETQYF.